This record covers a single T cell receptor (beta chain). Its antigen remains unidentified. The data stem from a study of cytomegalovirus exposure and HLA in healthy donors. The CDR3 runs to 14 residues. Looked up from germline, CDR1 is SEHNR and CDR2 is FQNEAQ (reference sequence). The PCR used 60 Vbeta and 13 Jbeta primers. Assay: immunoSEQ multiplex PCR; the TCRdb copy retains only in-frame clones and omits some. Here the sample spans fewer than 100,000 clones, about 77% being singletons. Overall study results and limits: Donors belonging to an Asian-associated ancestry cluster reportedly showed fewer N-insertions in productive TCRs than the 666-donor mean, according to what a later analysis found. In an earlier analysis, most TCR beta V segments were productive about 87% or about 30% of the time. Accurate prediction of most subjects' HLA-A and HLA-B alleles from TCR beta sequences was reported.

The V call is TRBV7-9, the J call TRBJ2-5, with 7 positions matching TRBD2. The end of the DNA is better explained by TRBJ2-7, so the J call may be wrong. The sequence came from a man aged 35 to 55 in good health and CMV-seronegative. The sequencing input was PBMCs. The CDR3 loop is CASSLPAGRGEQYF. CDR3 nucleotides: TGTGCCAGCAGCTTACCAGCGGGGAGAGGCGAGCAGTACTTC.